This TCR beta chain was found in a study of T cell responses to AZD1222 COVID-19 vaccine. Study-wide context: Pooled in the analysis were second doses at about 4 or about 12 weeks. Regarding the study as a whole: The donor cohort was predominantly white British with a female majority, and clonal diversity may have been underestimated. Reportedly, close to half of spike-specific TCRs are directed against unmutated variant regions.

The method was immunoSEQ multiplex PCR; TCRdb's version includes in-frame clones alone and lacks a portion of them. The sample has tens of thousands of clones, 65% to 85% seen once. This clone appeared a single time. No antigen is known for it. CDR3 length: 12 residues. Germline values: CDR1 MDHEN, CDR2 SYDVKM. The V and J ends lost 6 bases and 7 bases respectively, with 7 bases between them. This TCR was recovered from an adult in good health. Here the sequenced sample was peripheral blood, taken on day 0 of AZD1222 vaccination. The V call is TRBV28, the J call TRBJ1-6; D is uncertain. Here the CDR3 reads CASREANSPLHF. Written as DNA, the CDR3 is TGTGCCAGCAGGGAAGCGAATTCACCCCTCCACTTT.